These T cell receptor beta chains were read from a single sample in a study of cytomegalovirus exposure and HLA in healthy donors. Clones were read by immunoSEQ multiplex PCR, and TCRdb kept only the in-frame ones, dropping some. The sample has about 160,000 clones. Sequencing was done on a sample of PBMCs. The receptor source for this set is an older woman in good health and CMV-seronegative. Both conserved end residues are part of each CDR3. Fields, in order: D gene, V gene, J gene, CDR3 protein, CDR3 DNA. A D gene is named only where the DNA matches it firmly.

D: -
V: TRBV27
J: TRBJ1-2
CDR3: CASSLVRVGGTNYGYTF
DNA: TGTGCCAGCAGTTTAGTTCGGGTGGGCGGGACCAACTATGGCTACACCTTC

D: -
V: TRBV9
J: TRBJ2-3
CDR3: CASSRTAFTDTQYF
DNA: TGTGCCAGCAGCCGGACAGCTTTCACAGATACGCAGTATTTT

D: -
V: TRBV4-1
J: TRBJ1-1
CDR3: CASSQDRGQSKAFF
DNA: TGCGCCAGCAGCCAAGATCGTGGGCAGTCGAAAGCTTTCTTT

D: TRBD1
V: TRBV5-1
J: TRBJ1-4
CDR3: CASSVTGGNEKLFF
DNA: TGCGCCAGCAGCGTGACAGGGGGTAATGAAAAACTGTTTTTT

D: -
V: TRBV27
J: TRBJ1-2
CDR3: CASSVAGRDFYGYTF
DNA: TGTGCCAGCAGCGTGGCGGGGAGAGACTTCTATGGCTACACCTTC

D: TRBD1
V: TRBV10-3
J: TRBJ1-5
CDR3: CAISDRVGQPQHF
DNA: TGTGCCATCAGCGACAGGGTGGGGCAGCCCCAGCATTTT

D: TRBD1
V: TRBV6-5
J: TRBJ1-5
CDR3: CASSYTGTGGSQPQHF
DNA: TGTGCCAGCAGTTACACCGGGACAGGGGGGAGTCAGCCCCAGCATTTT

D: -
V: TRBV30
J: TRBJ1-2
CDR3: CAWSEVLRGGYTF
DNA: TGTGCCTGGAGTGAGGTCTTGCGAGGTGGCTACACCTTC

D: TRBD1
V: TRBV11-2
J: TRBJ2-6
CDR3: CASSSRGTGDSGANVLTF
DNA: TGTGCCAGCAGCTCGAGGGGGACAGGGGACTCTGGGGCCAACGTCCTGACTTTC

D: TRBD1
V: TRBV11-1
J: TRBJ2-5
CDR3: CASSLSTGAETQYF
DNA: TGTGCCAGCAGCTTATCGACAGGGGCCGAGACCCAGTACTTC

D: -
V: TRBV7-2
J: TRBJ2-3
CDR3: CASSVRGVTDTQYF
DNA: TGTGCCAGCAGCGTTAGGGGTGTGACAGATACGCAGTATTTT

D: TRBD1
V: TRBV5-1
J: TRBJ2-7
CDR3: CASSFKGQPPSYEQYF
DNA: TGCGCCAGCAGCTTTAAGGGACAGCCACCTTCCTACGAGCAGTACTTC

D: -
V: TRBV15
J: TRBJ1-4
CDR3: CATSREGGANEKLFF
DNA: TGTGCCACCAGCAGAGAAGGGGGGGCCAATGAAAAACTGTTTTTT

D: -
V: TRBV7-8
J: TRBJ2-7
CDR3: CASSPKRAYEQYF
DNA: TGTGCCAGCAGCCCCAAACGGGCCTACGAGCAGTACTTC

D: -
V: TRBV19
J: TRBJ2-1
CDR3: CATSWGVPYNEQFF
DNA: TGTGCCACGTCGTGGGGGGTCCCCTACAATGAGCAGTTCTTC

D: TRBD1
V: TRBV5-1
J: TRBJ1-5
CDR3: CASSTGTGGLQPQHF
DNA: TGCGCCAGCAGCACCGGGACAGGGGGCTTGCAGCCCCAGCATTTT

D: TRBD2
V: TRBV28
J: TRBJ2-7
CDR3: CASTLGLEGFYEQYF
DNA: TGTGCCAGCACCCTAGGACTAGAGGGCTTCTACGAGCAGTACTTC

D: -
V: TRBV12-5
J: TRBJ1-2
CDR3: CASGMTANYGYTF
DNA: TGTGCTAGTGGCATGACAGCGAACTATGGCTACACCTTC

D: -
V: TRBV9
J: TRBJ2-1
CDR3: CASSGSAAYNEQFF
DNA: TGTGCCAGCAGCGGCTCAGCGGCCTACAATGAGCAGTTCTTC

D: -
V: TRBV15
J: TRBJ1-1
CDR3: CATSRDQRTEAFF
DNA: TGTGCCACCAGCAGAGATCAGCGGACTGAAGCTTTCTTT

D: -
V: TRBV27
J: TRBJ2-7
CDR3: CASSASEESPHEQYF
DNA: TGTGCCAGCAGTGCCTCGGAGGAGAGTCCTCACGAGCAGTACTTC

D: TRBD1
V: TRBV4-3
J: TRBJ2-7
CDR3: CASSHSTGGKYEQYF
DNA: TGCGCCAGCAGCCACTCGACAGGGGGCAAATACGAGCAGTACTTC

D: -
V: TRBV6-1
J: TRBJ1-5
CDR3: CASSETLYQPQHF
DNA: TGTGCCAGCAGTGAGACACTTTATCAGCCCCAGCATTTT

D: -
V: TRBV25-1
J: TRBJ2-2
CDR3: CASSEGGSGELFF
DNA: TGTGCCAGCAGTGAGGGGGGTTCCGGGGAGCTGTTTTTT

D: -
V: TRBV2
J: TRBJ2-7
CDR3: CASSAGSRSYEQYF
DNA: TGTGCCAGCAGCGCTGGTAGTCGGAGCTACGAGCAGTACTTC

D: -
V: TRBV19
J: TRBJ1-4
CDR3: CATAWTSTNEKLFF
DNA: TGTGCCACCGCGTGGACATCTACTAATGAAAAACTGTTTTTT

D: TRBD1
V: TRBV18
J: TRBJ1-1
CDR3: CASSFSGGNTEAFF
DNA: TGTGCCAGCTCATTTTCAGGGGGGAACACTGAAGCTTTCTTT

D: TRBD2
V: TRBV5-6
J: TRBJ2-1
CDR3: CASRFTSGTTPNEQFF
DNA: TGTGCCAGCAGGTTCACTAGCGGGACTACCCCCAATGAGCAGTTCTTC

D: TRBD2
V: TRBV7-3
J: TRBJ2-7
CDR3: CASSLNPSGGMMGEQYF
DNA: TGTGCCAGCAGCTTAAATCCTAGCGGGGGGATGATGGGGGAGCAGTACTTC

D: TRBD1
V: TRBV5-8
J: TRBJ1-5
CDR3: CASSSRDRGYNQPQHF
DNA: TGTGCCAGCAGCTCCCGGGACAGGGGGTACAATCAGCCCCAGCATTTT

D: TRBD2
V: TRBV7-6
J: TRBJ2-1
CDR3: CASSLLLAGGLIYNEQFF
DNA: TGTGCCAGCAGCTTACTCCTAGCGGGGGGGCTGATATACAATGAGCAGTTCTTC